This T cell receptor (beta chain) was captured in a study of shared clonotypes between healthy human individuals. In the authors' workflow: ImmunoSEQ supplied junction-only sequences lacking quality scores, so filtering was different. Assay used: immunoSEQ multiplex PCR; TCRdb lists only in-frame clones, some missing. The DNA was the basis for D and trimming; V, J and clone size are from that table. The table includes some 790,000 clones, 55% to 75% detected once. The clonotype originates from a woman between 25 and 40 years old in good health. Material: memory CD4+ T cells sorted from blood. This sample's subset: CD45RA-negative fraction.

The CDR3 region is CASSLAGTGGNGELFF. The CDR3 DNA is TGCGCCAGCAGCTTGGCCGGGACAGGGGGCAACGGGGAGCTGTTTTTT. This chain joins TRBV5-1 and TRBJ2-2, with 12 bases matching TRBD1. V shed 0 bases and J 7 bases; nucleotides not matched to a gene: 4. CDR3 length: 16 residues. Germline V gene lookup returns CDR1 SGHRS and CDR2 YFSETQ.